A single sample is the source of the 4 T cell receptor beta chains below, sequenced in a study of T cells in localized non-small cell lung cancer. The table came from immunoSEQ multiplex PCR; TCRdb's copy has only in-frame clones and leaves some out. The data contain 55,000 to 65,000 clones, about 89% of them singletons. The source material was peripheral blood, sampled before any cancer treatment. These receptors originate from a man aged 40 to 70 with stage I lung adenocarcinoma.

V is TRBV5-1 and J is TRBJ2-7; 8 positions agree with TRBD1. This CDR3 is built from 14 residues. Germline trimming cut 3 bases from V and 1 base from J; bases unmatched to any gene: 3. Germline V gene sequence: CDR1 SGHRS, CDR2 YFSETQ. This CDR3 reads CASSSGTGSYEQYF. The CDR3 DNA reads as TGCGCCAGCAGCTCCGGGACAGGTTCCTACGAGCAGTACTTC. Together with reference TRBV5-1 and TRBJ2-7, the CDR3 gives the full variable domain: KAGVTQTPRYLIKTRGQQVTLSCSPISGHRSVSWYQQTPGQGLQFLFEYFSETQRNKGNFPGRFSGRQFSNSRSEMNVSTLELGDSALYLCASSSGTGSYEQYFGPGTRLTVT.

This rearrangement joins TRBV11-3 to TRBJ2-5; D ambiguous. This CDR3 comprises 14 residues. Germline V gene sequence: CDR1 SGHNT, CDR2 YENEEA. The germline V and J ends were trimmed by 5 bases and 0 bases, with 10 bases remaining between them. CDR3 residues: CASSPRGNQETQYF. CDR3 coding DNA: TGTGCCAGCAGCCCACGAGGCAACCAAGAGACCCAGTACTTC.

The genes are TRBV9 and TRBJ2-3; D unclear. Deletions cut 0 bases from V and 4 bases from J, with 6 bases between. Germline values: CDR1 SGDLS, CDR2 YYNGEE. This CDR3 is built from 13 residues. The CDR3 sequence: CASSVGQADTQYF. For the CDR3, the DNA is TGTGCCAGCAGCGTAGGGCAAGCAGATACGCAGTATTTT.

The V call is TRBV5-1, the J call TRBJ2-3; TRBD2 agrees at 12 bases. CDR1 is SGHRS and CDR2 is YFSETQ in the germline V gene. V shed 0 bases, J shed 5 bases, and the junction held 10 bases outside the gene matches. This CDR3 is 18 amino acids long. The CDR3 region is CASSLALTSGRGGDTQYF. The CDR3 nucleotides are TGCGCCAGCAGCTTGGCCTTGACTAGCGGGAGAGGGGGAGATACGCAGTATTTT.